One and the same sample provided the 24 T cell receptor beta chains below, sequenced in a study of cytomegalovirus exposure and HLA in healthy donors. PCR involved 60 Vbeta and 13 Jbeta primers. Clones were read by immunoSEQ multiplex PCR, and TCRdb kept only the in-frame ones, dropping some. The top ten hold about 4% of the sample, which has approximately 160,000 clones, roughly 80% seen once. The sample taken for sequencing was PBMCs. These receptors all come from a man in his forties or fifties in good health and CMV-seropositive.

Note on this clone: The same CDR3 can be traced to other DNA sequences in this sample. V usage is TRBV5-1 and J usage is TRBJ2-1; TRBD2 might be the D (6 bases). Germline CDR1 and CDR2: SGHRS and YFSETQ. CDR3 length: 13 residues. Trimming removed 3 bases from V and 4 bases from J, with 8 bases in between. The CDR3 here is CASSWDSYNEQFF. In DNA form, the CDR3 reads TGCGCCAGCAGCTGGGACTCTTACAATGAGCAGTTCTTC.

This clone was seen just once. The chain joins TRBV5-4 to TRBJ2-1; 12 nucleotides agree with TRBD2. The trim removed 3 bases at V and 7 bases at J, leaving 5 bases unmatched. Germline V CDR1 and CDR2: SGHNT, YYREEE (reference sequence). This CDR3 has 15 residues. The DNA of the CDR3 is TGTGCCAGCAGCTCTAGCGGGAGGGCCGGTAATGAGCAGTTCTTC. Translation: CASSSSGRAGNEQFF.

In DNA form, the CDR3 reads TGTGCCAGCACCCGGGAGGCGGGATCCTACGAGCAGTACTTC. It yields the protein CASTREAGSYEQYF. This chain links TRBV7-9 with TRBJ2-7; 7 bases are shared with TRBD2. J gave up 1 base and V 7 bases, and 7 bases lay outside the gene matches. Per germline, CDR1 SEHNR and CDR2 FQNEAQ (reference sequence). This CDR3 region has 14 residues.

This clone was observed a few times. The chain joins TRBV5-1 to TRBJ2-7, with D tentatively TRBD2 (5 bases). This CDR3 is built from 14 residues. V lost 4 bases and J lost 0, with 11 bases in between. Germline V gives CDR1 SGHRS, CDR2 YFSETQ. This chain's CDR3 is CASSGSGSSYEQYF. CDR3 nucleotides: TGCGCCAGCAGCGGTTCGGGGAGCTCCTACGAGCAGTACTTC.

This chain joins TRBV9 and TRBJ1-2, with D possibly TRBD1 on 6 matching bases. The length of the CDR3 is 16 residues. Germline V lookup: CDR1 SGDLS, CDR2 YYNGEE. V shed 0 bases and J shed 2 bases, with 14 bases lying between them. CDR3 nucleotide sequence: TGTGCCAGCAGCGTAGGCACGCCCACAGGGAACTATGGCTACACCTTC. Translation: CASSVGTPTGNYGYTF.

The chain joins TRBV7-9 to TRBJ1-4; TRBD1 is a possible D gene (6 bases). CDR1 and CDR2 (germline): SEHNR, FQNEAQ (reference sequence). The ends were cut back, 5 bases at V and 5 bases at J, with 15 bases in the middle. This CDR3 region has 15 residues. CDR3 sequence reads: CASSKATGTNEKLFF. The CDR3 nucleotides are TGTGCCAGCAGCAAAGCGACAGGAACGAATGAAAAACTGTTTTTT.

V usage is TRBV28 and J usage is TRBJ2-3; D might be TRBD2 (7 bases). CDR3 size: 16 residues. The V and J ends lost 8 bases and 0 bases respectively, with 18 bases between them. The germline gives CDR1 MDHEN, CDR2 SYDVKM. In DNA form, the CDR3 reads TGTGCCAGCGTACCGGGGGGCGGGATGAGCACAGATACGCAGTATTTT. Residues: CASVPGGGMSTDTQYF.

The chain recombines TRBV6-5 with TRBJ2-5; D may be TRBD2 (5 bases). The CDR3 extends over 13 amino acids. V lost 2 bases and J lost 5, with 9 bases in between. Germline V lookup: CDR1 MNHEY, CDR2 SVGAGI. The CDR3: CASSYLPGETQYF. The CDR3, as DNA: TGTGCCAGCAGTTACCTCCCGGGGGAGACCCAGTACTTC.

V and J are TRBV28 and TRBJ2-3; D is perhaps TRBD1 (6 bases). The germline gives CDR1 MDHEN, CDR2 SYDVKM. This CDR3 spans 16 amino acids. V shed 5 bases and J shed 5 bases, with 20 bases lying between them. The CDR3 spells CASSPRQVGGEDTQYF. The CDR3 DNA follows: TGTGCCAGCAGTCCACGACAGGTAGGAGGCGAAGATACGCAGTATTTT.

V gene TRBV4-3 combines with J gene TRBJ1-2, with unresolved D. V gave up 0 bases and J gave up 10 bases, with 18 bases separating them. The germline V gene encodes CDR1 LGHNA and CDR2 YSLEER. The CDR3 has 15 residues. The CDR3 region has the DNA TGCGCCAGCAGCCAAGATCGAAGCGAAGGTACCCCCTACACCTTC. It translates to CASSQDRSEGTPYTF.

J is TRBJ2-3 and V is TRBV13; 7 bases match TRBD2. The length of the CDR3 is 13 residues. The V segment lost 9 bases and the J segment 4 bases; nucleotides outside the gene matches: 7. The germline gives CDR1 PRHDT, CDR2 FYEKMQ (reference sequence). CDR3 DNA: TGTGCCAGTCAAAGCGGGGAGGCAGATACGCAGTATTTT. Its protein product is CASQSGEADTQYF.

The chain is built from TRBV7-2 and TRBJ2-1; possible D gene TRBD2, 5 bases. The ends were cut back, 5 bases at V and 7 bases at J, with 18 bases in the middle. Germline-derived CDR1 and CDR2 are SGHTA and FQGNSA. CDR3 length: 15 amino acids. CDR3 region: CASSPWASPGNEQFF. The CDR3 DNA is TGTGCCAGCAGCCCCTGGGCCTCACCGGGGAATGAGCAGTTCTTC.

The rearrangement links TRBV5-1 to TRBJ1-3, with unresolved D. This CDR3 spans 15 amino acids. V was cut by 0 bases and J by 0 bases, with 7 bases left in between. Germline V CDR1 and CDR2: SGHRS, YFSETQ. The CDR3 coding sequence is TGCGCCAGCAGCTTGGGCGGTAGCTCTGGAAACACCATATATTTT. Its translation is CASSLGGSSGNTIYF.

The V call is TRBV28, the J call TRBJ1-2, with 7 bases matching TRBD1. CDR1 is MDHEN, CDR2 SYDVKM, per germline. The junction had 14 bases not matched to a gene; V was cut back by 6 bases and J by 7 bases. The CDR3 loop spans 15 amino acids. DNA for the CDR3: TGTGCCAGCAGCCTCGGTAATGCAAGGGACAGTGGCTACACCTTC. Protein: CASSLGNARDSGYTF.

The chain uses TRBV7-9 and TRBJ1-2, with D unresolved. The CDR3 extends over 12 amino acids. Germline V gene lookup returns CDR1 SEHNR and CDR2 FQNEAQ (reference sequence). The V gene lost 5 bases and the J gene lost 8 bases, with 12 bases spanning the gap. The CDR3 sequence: CASSPRAGGYTF. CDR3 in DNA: TGTGCCAGCAGCCCTCGAGCCGGGGGCTACACCTTC.

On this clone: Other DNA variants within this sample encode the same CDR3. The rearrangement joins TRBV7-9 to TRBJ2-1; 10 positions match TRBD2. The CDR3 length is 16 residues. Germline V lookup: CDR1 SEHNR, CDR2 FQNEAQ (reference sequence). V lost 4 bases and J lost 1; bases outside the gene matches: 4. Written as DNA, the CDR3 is TGTGCCAGCAGCTCATCTAGCGGGGGTTCCTACAATGAGCAGTTCTTC. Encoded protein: CASSSSSGGSYNEQFF.

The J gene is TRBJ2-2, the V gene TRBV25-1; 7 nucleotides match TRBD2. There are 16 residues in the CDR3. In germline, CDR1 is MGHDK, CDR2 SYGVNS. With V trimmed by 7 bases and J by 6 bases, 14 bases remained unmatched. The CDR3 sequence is CASTNGGGSIPGELFF. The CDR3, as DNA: TGTGCCAGCACCAACGGCGGCGGGAGTATTCCCGGGGAGCTGTTTTTT.

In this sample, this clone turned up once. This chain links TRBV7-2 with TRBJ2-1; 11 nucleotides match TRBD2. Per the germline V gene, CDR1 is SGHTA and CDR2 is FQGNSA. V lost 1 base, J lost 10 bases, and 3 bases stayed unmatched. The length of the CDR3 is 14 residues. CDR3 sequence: CASSLVLAGVEQFF. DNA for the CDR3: TGTGCCAGCAGCTTAGTACTAGCGGGAGTCGAGCAGTTCTTC.

The CDR3 spells CASSQEGGSTDTQYF. In DNA form, the CDR3 reads TGTGCCAGCAGCCAAGAAGGCGGTAGCACAGATACGCAGTATTTT. This chain joins TRBV4-2 and TRBJ2-3; D is unresolved. Germline lookup yields CDR1 LGHNA and CDR2 YNFKEQ. The CDR3 consists of 15 residues. Trimming pared 0 bases from V and 0 bases from J, leaving 7 bases between.

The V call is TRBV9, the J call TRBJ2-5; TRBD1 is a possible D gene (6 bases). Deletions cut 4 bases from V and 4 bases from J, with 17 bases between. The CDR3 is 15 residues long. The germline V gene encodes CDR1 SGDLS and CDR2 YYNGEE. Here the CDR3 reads CASSYLTGSGETQYF. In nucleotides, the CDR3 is TGTGCCAGCAGCTACCTGACAGGTTCGGGAGAGACCCAGTACTTC.

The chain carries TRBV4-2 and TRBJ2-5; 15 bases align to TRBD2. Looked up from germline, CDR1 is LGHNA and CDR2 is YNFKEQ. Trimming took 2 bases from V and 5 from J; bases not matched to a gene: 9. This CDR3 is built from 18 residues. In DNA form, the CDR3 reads TGTGCCAGCAGCCAACCCCCGGGACTAGCGGGGGGAGGCGAGACCCAGTACTTC. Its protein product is CASSQPPGLAGGGETQYF.

CDR3 bases: TGTGCCAGCAGTGAAGCGCCAGGGTCTGGTGAGCAGTTCTTC. Protein sequence: CASSEAPGSGEQFF. This chain uses TRBV2 with TRBJ2-1, with a weak D call TRBD1 (5 bases). Trimming left V 0 bases short and J 9 bases short, with 12 bases between. The CDR3 runs 14 residues. From germline, CDR1 is SNHLY and CDR2 FYNNEI.

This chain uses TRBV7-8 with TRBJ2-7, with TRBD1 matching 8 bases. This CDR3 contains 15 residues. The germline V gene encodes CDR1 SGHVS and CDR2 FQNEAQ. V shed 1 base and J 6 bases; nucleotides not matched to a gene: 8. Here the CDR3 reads CASSLVQGTGPEQYF. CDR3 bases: TGTGCCAGCAGCTTAGTCCAGGGGACAGGTCCCGAGCAGTACTTC.

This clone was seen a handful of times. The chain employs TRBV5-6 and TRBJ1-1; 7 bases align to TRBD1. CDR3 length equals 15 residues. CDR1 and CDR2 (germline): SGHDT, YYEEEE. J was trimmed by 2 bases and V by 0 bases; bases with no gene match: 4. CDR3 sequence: CASSLVGQQNTEAFF. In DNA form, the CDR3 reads TGTGCCAGCAGCTTGGTGGGACAGCAAAACACTGAAGCTTTCTTT.